A single count supports the clone carrying this TCR beta chain. Data came from immunoSEQ multiplex PCR; TCRdb stores just in-frame clones and leaves some out. The sample yields roughly 150,000 clones, approximately 85% seen once. This entry belongs to a study of blood T cell repertoires in COVID-19. Sequencing was done on a sample of peripheral blood. The TCR comes from a man between 60 and 75 years old with active or convalescent COVID-19.

The CDR3 bases are TGTGCCATCAGTGAGTCGGCCCCAGGGGTCGGGAATGAGCAGTTCTTC. It encodes CAISESAPGVGNEQFF. The rearrangement uses TRBV10-3 and TRBJ2-1; maybe TRBD1 (6 bases). Germline loops: CDR1 ENHRY, CDR2 SYGVKD. The ends were cut back, 0 bases at V and 7 bases at J, with 16 bases in the middle. This CDR3 spans 16 amino acids.